The 25 T cell receptor beta chains below were found in one sample sequenced in a study of CD8 T cells in Susac syndrome. After extraction with the RNeasy kit, roughly 0.45 to 1 ug of the RNA was reverse transcribed using random hexamers. TCRdb independently ran MiXCR on the immunoSEQ multiplex PCR reads; one entry per CDR3 protein. The table lists 100,000 to 150,000 distinct CDR3 sequences, around 86% of them singletons. Source material: CD8+ T cells from PBMCs. The receptors shown here come from a human donor with multiple sclerosis.

The rearrangement joins TRBV29-1 to TRBJ2-5; 9 bases agree with TRBD1. The germline CDR1 and CDR2 sequences are SQVTM and ANQGSEA. V lost 7 bases to trimming and J lost 5 bases; unmatched junction nucleotides: 5. The CDR3 has 12 amino acids. Here the CDR3 reads CSGTGGWETQYF. The CDR3 region has the DNA TGCAGCGGAACAGGGGGCTGGGAGACCCAGTACTTC.

The V call is TRBV28, the J call TRBJ1-5; 9 bases fit TRBD1. After removal of 5 bases from V and 7 bases from J, the junction contained 6 bases not matched to a gene. CDR1 is MDHEN and CDR2 is SYDVKM in the germline V gene. CDR3 size: 14 residues. The CDR3 bases are TGTGCCAGCAGTAACCGACAGGGGGTGCAGCCCCAGCATTTT. This codes for CASSNRQGVQPQHF.

J is TRBJ1-5 and V is TRBV7-9, with D hard to call. This CDR3 has 13 residues. V lost 2 bases, J lost 7 bases, and 9 bases lay in between. Germline CDR1 and CDR2: SEHNR and FQNEAQ (reference sequence). CDR3 sequence reads: CASSLTVGQPQHF. Here the CDR3 DNA reads TGTGCCAGCAGCTTAACAGTAGGACAGCCCCAGCATTTT. Using reference TRBV7-9 and TRBJ1-5 for the parts outside the CDR3, the full variable domain is DTGVSQNPRHKITKRGQNVTFRCDPISEHNRLYWYRQTLGQGPEFLTYFQNEAQLEKSRLLSDRFSAERPKGSFSTLEIQRTEQGDSAMYLCASSLTVGQPQHFGDGTRLSIL.

The sample holds a few counts of this clonotype. The rearrangement links TRBV7-8 to TRBJ2-7; 8 positions match TRBD1. The CDR3 is made up of 15 amino acids. V gave up 0 bases and J gave up 2 bases; unmatched junction bases: 3. CDR1 and CDR2 (germline): SGHVS, FQNEAQ. Here the CDR3 DNA reads TGTGCCAGCAGCTTAGCGAGCAGGGGGCCCTACGAGCAGTACTTC. It translates to CASSLASRGPYEQYF.

The CDR3: CASFRGSGNEQFF. As DNA, the CDR3 is TGTGCCAGCTTCCGAGGGAGCGGCAATGAGCAGTTCTTC. The chain recombines TRBV5-4 with TRBJ2-1, with D possibly being TRBD2 (5 bases). Trimming pared 7 bases from V and 6 bases from J, leaving 14 bases between. This CDR3 region has 13 residues. Germline values: CDR1 SGHNT, CDR2 YYREEE (reference sequence).

CDR3 DNA sequence: TGTGCCAGTAGTATGTCCGCCAGCTCCTACAATGAGCAGTTCTTC. Protein sequence: CASSMSASSYNEQFF. V and J are TRBV19 and TRBJ2-1; no clear D. V lost 3 bases and J lost 0, with 9 bases in between. The CDR3 consists of 15 residues. Germline-derived CDR1 and CDR2 are LNHDA and SQIVND (reference sequence).

The chain has TRBV7-9 and TRBJ2-1, with no clear D. V was pared by 5 bases and J by 9 bases, with 5 bases between. CDR1 is SEHNR and CDR2 is FQNEAQ in the germline V gene (reference sequence). This CDR3 has 10 residues. The CDR3 DNA reads as TGTGCCAGCAGCCTAAGTGAGCAGTTCTTC. It yields the protein CASSLSEQFF.

In its sample, this clonotype was seen once. CDR3 sequence: CSAREGETSKEQFF. The DNA for the CDR3 is TGCAGTGCTAGAGAAGGGGAGACTAGCAAAGAGCAGTTCTTC. This rearrangement joins TRBV20-1 to TRBJ2-1; 7 bases are shared with TRBD2. V shed 0 bases and J 10 bases; nucleotides not matched to a gene: 9. CDR1 and CDR2 (germline): DFQATT, SNEGSKA (reference sequence). This CDR3 contains 14 residues.

The chain has TRBV24-1 and TRBJ2-3, with D maybe TRBD2 (6 bases). With 4 bases removed from V and 13 bases from J, the gap between germline ends came to 20 bases. The germline gives CDR1 KGHDR, CDR2 SFDVKD. CDR3 length equals 14 residues. In DNA form, the CDR3 reads TGTGCCACCAGTGACTTTCTGACTGAAGGCGGGGAGTATTTT. Its protein product is CATSDFLTEGGEYF.

This chain joins TRBV19 and TRBJ1-1; D call uncertain. The V and J ends lost 0 bases and 8 bases respectively, with 10 bases between them. Germline CDR1 reads LNHDA; CDR2 reads SQIVND (reference sequence). The CDR3 loop spans 13 amino acids. CDR3 bases: TGTGCCAGTAGTATAGACCAGTTCCCCGAAGCTTTCTTT. Its protein product is CASSIDQFPEAFF. Together with reference TRBV19 and TRBJ1-1, the CDR3 gives the full variable domain: DGGITQSPKYLFRKEGQNVTLSCEQNLNHDAMYWYRQDPGQGLRLIYYSQIVNDFQKGDIAEGYSVSREKKESFPLTVTSAQKNPTAFYLCASSIDQFPEAFFGQGTRLTVV.

The gene calls are TRBV6-5 and TRBJ2-1; TRBD2 matches 10 bases. Germline trimming cut 2 bases from V and 0 bases from J; bases unmatched to any gene: 1. Looked up from germline, CDR1 is MNHEY and CDR2 is SVGAGI. The CDR3 is 16 amino acids. The CDR3 region is CASSYASGSSYNEQFF. CDR3 in DNA: TGTGCCAGCAGTTACGCTAGCGGGAGCTCCTACAATGAGCAGTTCTTC.

The chain has TRBV5-1 and TRBJ1-6; 8 bases match TRBD1. This CDR3 region has 16 residues. Germline trimming cut 4 bases from V and 7 bases from J; bases unmatched to any gene: 10. Per germline, CDR1 SGHRS and CDR2 YFSETQ. CDR3 in DNA: TGCGCCAGCAGCCCCGGGGCAGGGGGCAAGAATTCACCCCTCCACTTT. Protein sequence: CASSPGAGGKNSPLHF.

The gene calls are TRBV29-1 and TRBJ1-1, with 10 bases aligning to TRBD1. Trimming removed 7 bases from V and 3 bases from J; junction bases left unmatched: 2. This CDR3 comprises 12 residues. Germline assignment: CDR1 SQVTM and CDR2 ANQGSEA. CDR3 sequence reads: CSAGTGDTEAFF. The CDR3 region has the DNA TGCAGCGCCGGGACAGGGGACACTGAAGCTTTCTTT.

The rearrangement uses TRBV29-1 and TRBJ1-2; no firm D call. This CDR3 spans 12 amino acids. Germline loops: CDR1 SQVTM, CDR2 ANQGSEA. With 4 bases removed from V and 4 bases from J, the gap between germline ends came to 10 bases. CDR3 in amino acids: CSVVREVYGYTF. DNA for the CDR3: TGCAGCGTTGTGCGAGAAGTCTATGGCTACACCTTC.

This rearrangement joins TRBV27 to TRBJ2-2; D is ambiguous. This CDR3 spans 14 amino acids. Germline V gene sequence: CDR1 MNHEY, CDR2 SMNVEV (reference sequence). With 2 bases removed from V and 7 bases from J, the gap between germline ends came to 11 bases. In DNA form, the CDR3 reads TGTGCCAGCAGTTTAACTTCATGGGGCGGGGAGCTGTTTTTT. Translation gives CASSLTSWGGELFF.

This chain uses TRBV18 with TRBJ2-1, with no clear D. The CDR3 runs 12 residues. Germline CDR1 KGHSH, CDR2 LQKENI. The V end lost 1 base, the J end lost 8 bases, and 6 bases lay between the germline ends. The CDR3 region has the DNA TGTGCCAGCTCACCACAGGGCTATGAGCAGTTCTTC. This sequence encodes CASSPQGYEQFF.

The gene calls are TRBV29-1 and TRBJ2-1, with D possibly being TRBD2 (6 bases). V lost 7 bases, J lost 4 bases, and 14 bases lay in between. Germline V gene sequence: CDR1 SQVTM, CDR2 ANQGSEA. The CDR3 loop spans 13 amino acids. Here the CDR3 reads CSALGGVYNEQFF. The CDR3 nucleotides read TGCAGCGCCTTGGGCGGGGTTTACAATGAGCAGTTCTTC.

The chain employs TRBV5-6 and TRBJ2-3; D might be TRBD1 (5 bases). The CDR3 is 15 amino acids. CDR1 is SGHDT, CDR2 YYEEEE, per germline. V was cut by 5 bases and J by 2 bases, with 15 bases left in between. CDR3 region: CASSSSVTDTDTQYF. CDR3 coding DNA: TGTGCCAGCAGTTCTTCCGTGACAGACACAGATACGCAGTATTTT.

In this sample, this clonotype turned up a few times. DNA of the CDR3: TGTGCCAGCAGCTTACAGGGAAGCTACACCTTC. It encodes CASSLQGSYTF. This chain connects TRBV7-6 to TRBJ1-2, with a weak D call TRBD1 (5 bases). The CDR3 covers 11 residues. In germline, CDR1 is SGHVS, CDR2 FNYEAQ. V lost 2 bases to trimming and J lost 9 bases, with 7 bases between them.

This clonotype has just a few counts. V gene TRBV5-4 combines with J gene TRBJ2-7, with no clear D. Per germline, CDR1 SGHNT and CDR2 YYREEE (reference sequence). Trimming took 0 bases from V and 2 from J, leaving 12 bases between them. The CDR3 totals 15 residues. The DNA for the CDR3 is TGTGCCAGCAGCTTGGTTGAGGCAGCGACCTACGAGCAGTACTTC. It is translated as CASSLVEAATYEQYF.

The V call is TRBV20-1, the J call TRBJ1-2; D perhaps matches TRBD1 (5 bases). V was pared by 1 base and J by 4 bases, with 13 bases between. Germline CDR1 is DFQATT and CDR2 is SNEGSKA (reference sequence). The CDR3 spans 14 residues. The CDR3 DNA reads TGCAGTGCTAGAGTTGGAGGGGTAGGCTATGGCTACACCTTC. Encoded protein: CSARVGGVGYGYTF.

The chain joins TRBV2 to TRBJ1-6, with 7 positions matching TRBD1. CDR3 size: 15 residues. The germline CDR1 and CDR2 sequences are SNHLY and FYNNEI. V was pared by 8 bases and J by 9 bases, with 13 bases of the junction left unmatched. The DNA of the CDR3 is TGTGCCAGCCTCCTCAGGGGACAGTTTGGTTCACCCCTCCACTTT. Its translation: CASLLRGQFGSPLHF.

The chain joins TRBV9 to TRBJ1-1, with 8 bases that match TRBD1. Losses at the gene ends were 0 bases for V and 1 base for J; bases not matched to a gene: 11. Per germline, CDR1 SGDLS and CDR2 YYNGEE. The CDR3 extends over 18 amino acids. DNA for the CDR3: TGTGCCAGCAGCGTAGAGGGGACAGGTCAACCGGGGAACACTGAAGCTTTCTTT. Protein: CASSVEGTGQPGNTEAFF.

The genes are TRBV7-9 and TRBJ2-1; D gene unclear. The germline gives CDR1 SEHNR, CDR2 FQNEAQ (reference sequence). This CDR3 contains 13 residues. Trimming left V 0 bases short and J 6 bases short, with 6 bases between. CDR3 protein: CASSLAFRNEQFF. Written as DNA, the CDR3 is TGTGCCAGCAGCTTAGCATTCCGCAATGAGCAGTTCTTC.

This clonotype turned up a few times. The chain employs TRBV10-3 and TRBJ1-1; no reliable D call. CDR1 and CDR2 (germline): ENHRY, SYGVKD. The CDR3 is 13 residues long. Trimming removed 7 bases at V and 2 bases at J, with 11 bases between. As DNA, the CDR3 is TGTGCCATCACCCCACACAGTAACACTGAAGCTTTCTTT. It is translated as CAITPHSNTEAFF.